These 26 T cell receptor beta chains came from one sample sequenced in a study of T cell responses to AZD1222 COVID-19 vaccine. Data came from immunoSEQ multiplex PCR; TCRdb stores just in-frame clones and leaves some out. The repertoire holds around 140,000 clones, over 75% seen once, with 6.9% in the top ten. The sample in question was peripheral blood, obtained on day 0 of AZD1222 vaccination. These receptor sequences come from an adult in good health.

The V and J genes are TRBV30 and TRBJ1-4; a possible D gene is TRBD1 (6 bases). V shed 8 bases and J shed 8 bases, with 12 bases lying between them. Germline loops: CDR1 GTSNPN, CDR2 SVGIG (reference sequence). This CDR3 comprises 11 residues. The CDR3 DNA reads TGTGCCGGGGGCGGGGGAGAAAAACTGTTTTTT. As protein: CAGGGGEKLFF.

CDR3 DNA sequence: TGTGCCAGCAACCGAGGGGGGAGGGATAATGAAAAACTGTTTTTT. Translated, it gives CASNRGGRDNEKLFF. The V gene is TRBV5-5, the J gene TRBJ1-4, with D maybe TRBD1 (6 bases). There are 15 residues in the CDR3. Trimming removed 6 bases from V and 4 bases from J, with 16 bases in between. Looked up from germline, CDR1 is SGHKS and CDR2 is YYEKEE (reference sequence).

The V and J genes are TRBV2 and TRBJ1-1; 10 bases fit TRBD1. Germline V gives CDR1 SNHLY, CDR2 FYNNEI. The CDR3 is made up of 15 amino acids. Trimming removed 5 bases from V and 5 bases from J; junction bases left unmatched: 8. CDR3 sequence reads: CASSKRDRGRTEAFF. For the CDR3, the DNA is TGTGCCAGCAGTAAAAGGGACAGGGGAAGGACTGAAGCTTTCTTT.

This clone was observed at least ten times. V gene TRBV5-6 combines with J gene TRBJ2-1, with D possibly matching TRBD2 (6 bases). With 3 bases removed from V and 3 bases from J, the gap between germline ends came to 13 bases. This CDR3 has 15 residues. CDR1 and CDR2 (germline): SGHDT, YYEEEE. CDR3 sequence (DNA): TGTGCCAGCAGCTCGTCGGGACTTTACTACAATGAGCAGTTCTTC. Translation gives CASSSSGLYYNEQFF.

The chain joins TRBV30 to TRBJ2-2; 9 nucleotides align to TRBD2. Germline assignment: CDR1 GTSNPN and CDR2 SVGIG (reference sequence). V was clipped by 3 bases and J by 17 bases; unmatched bases: 19. The CDR3 has 15 residues. The CDR3 region is CAWSQLAGTGELPFF. In DNA form, the CDR3 reads TGTGCCTGGAGCCAACTAGCGGGCACCGGGGAGCTGCCCTTTTTT.

The chain has TRBV6-4 and TRBJ2-1; TRBD2 is a possible D gene (5 bases). Germline CDR1 MRHNA, CDR2 SNTAGT. The CDR3 totals 12 residues. V was trimmed by 5 bases and J by 10 bases, leaving 12 bases between them. The CDR3 protein is CASSPDRGEQFF. The DNA for the CDR3 is TGTGCCAGCAGTCCTGACCGCGGGGAGCAGTTCTTC.

This clone was counted a single time. The CDR3 DNA is TGTGCCAGCTCACAGGGACAGGGGGCCCACTATGGCTACACCTTC. This sequence encodes CASSQGQGAHYGYTF. The rearrangement links TRBV18 to TRBJ1-2; 12 nucleotides agree with TRBD1. The CDR3 totals 15 residues. Germline CDR1 is KGHSH and CDR2 is LQKENI. Unmatched junction bases numbered 3, after V lost 4 bases and J lost 3 bases.

The chain recombines TRBV19 with TRBJ1-2; TRBD1 agrees at 7 bases. The CDR3 is made up of 16 amino acids. Germline V lookup: CDR1 LNHDA, CDR2 SQIVND (reference sequence). J was trimmed by 0 bases and V by 7 bases; bases with no gene match: 11. The CDR3 region has the DNA TGTGCCAGTAAAAGGACAGGAACTCCAGCTAACTATGGCTACACCTTC. It codes for CASKRTGTPANYGYTF. Looking up the rest from reference TRBV19 and TRBJ1-2 gives the full variable domain: DGGITQSPKYLFRKEGQNVTLSCEQNLNHDAMYWYRQDPGQGLRLIYYSQIVNDFQKGDIAEGYSVSREKKESFPLTVTSAQKNPTAFYLCASKRTGTPANYGYTFGSGTRLTVV.

V usage is TRBV30 and J usage is TRBJ2-3; D is perhaps TRBD2 (7 bases). The CDR3 is 17 residues long. V was pared by 0 bases and J by 4 bases, with 20 bases between. Germline V gene lookup returns CDR1 GTSNPN and CDR2 SVGIG (reference sequence). CDR3 residues: CAWSVLSLRGGPDTQYF. The CDR3 DNA reads as TGTGCCTGGAGTGTACTTAGCCTCAGGGGAGGGCCAGATACGCAGTATTTT. Drawing the rest from reference TRBV30 and TRBJ2-3, the complete variable domain is SQTIHQWPATLVQPVGSPLSLECTVEGTSNPNLYWYRQAAGRGLQLLFYSVGIGQISSEVPQNLSASRPQDRQFILSSKKLLLSDSGFYLCAWSVLSLRGGPDTQYFGPGTRLTVL.

The V call is TRBV5-6, the J call TRBJ1-6; 8 nucleotides agree with TRBD1. Germline lookup yields CDR1 SGHDT and CDR2 YYEEEE. The V and J ends lost 4 bases and 3 bases, in that order; junction bases with no gene match: 6. The CDR3 contains 16 residues. The CDR3 nucleotides read TGTGCCAGCAGCCTCGACAGGGGCCTCTATAATTCACCCCTCCACTTT. Its translation: CASSLDRGLYNSPLHF.

Here the CDR3 reads CAWSVHGRSEAFF. CDR3 nucleotides: TGTGCCTGGAGTGTACATGGGAGGTCTGAAGCTTTCTTT. The J gene is TRBJ1-1, the V gene TRBV30; D gene ambiguous. Germline V gives CDR1 GTSNPN, CDR2 SVGIG (reference sequence). The CDR3 totals 13 residues. Trimming stripped 0 bases from V and 6 bases from J, with 11 bases between.

The chain has TRBV5-1 and TRBJ1-2; TRBD1 matches 9 bases. V lost 4 bases to trimming and J lost 8 bases; unmatched junction nucleotides: 6. This CDR3 comprises 13 residues. Germline CDR1 and CDR2: SGHRS and YFSETQ. For the CDR3, the DNA is TGCGCCAGCAGCGCCGGGACAGGGTTCGGCTACACCTTC. It specifies CASSAGTGFGYTF.

The chain links TRBV4-3 to TRBJ2-2; 9 bases line up with TRBD2. This CDR3 is 18 amino acids long. Germline V gene lookup returns CDR1 LGHNA and CDR2 YSLEER. V dropped 2 bases and J dropped 4; count of bases not matched to a gene: 11. The CDR3 region has the DNA TGCGCCAGCAGCCAATCCCCTTTAGCGGGGGCCCGCACCGGGGAGCTGTTTTTT. Protein sequence: CASSQSPLAGARTGELFF.

The chain carries TRBV7-3 and TRBJ2-7, with D possibly matching TRBD1 (5 bases). CDR3 length: 13 residues. The V end was cut by 1 base, the J end by 6 bases, with 10 bases between. Germline assignment: CDR1 SGHTA and CDR2 FQGTGA. The CDR3 reads CASSLRSQGEQYF. The CDR3 nucleotides are TGTGCCAGCAGCTTAAGGTCCCAGGGCGAGCAGTACTTC.

The chain links TRBV9 to TRBJ2-7; no definite D call. CDR1 is SGDLS and CDR2 is YYNGEE in the germline V gene. There are 15 residues in the CDR3. V lost 0 bases and J lost 0, with 10 bases in between. The CDR3 nucleotides are TGTGCCAGCAGCGTAGAGGTCGGCAGCTCCTACGAGCAGTACTTC. Its protein is CASSVEVGSSYEQYF.

J is TRBJ2-2 and V is TRBV9, with 11 positions matching TRBD1. Per the germline V gene, CDR1 is SGDLS and CDR2 is YYNGEE. J lost 1 base, V lost 4 bases, and 9 bases had no gene match. The CDR3 runs 18 residues. The chain's CDR3 is CASSPWTGGPGNTGELFF. The DNA for the CDR3 is TGTGCCAGCAGCCCATGGACAGGGGGCCCTGGGAACACCGGGGAGCTGTTTTTT.

The sample holds one count of this clone. The gene calls are TRBV9 and TRBJ1-3; tentative D call: TRBD1 (5 bases). Trimming pared 0 bases from V and 8 bases from J, leaving 15 bases between. The CDR3 totals 15 residues. Germline V gene lookup returns CDR1 SGDLS and CDR2 YYNGEE. CDR3 protein: CASSVEDSGRDTIYF. Here the CDR3 DNA reads TGTGCCAGCAGCGTAGAAGACAGTGGTCGGGACACCATATATTTT.

The rearrangement links TRBV7-8 to TRBJ1-2; D remains ambiguous. V dropped 0 bases and J dropped 3 bases, with 11 bases sitting between them. From germline, CDR1 is SGHVS and CDR2 FQNEAQ. This CDR3 contains 15 residues. CDR3 DNA sequence: TGTGCCAGCAGCTTAGCTGTACCGAACGACTATGGCTACACCTTC. It specifies CASSLAVPNDYGYTF.

This clone was counted a few times. The genes are TRBV19 and TRBJ2-5, with a tentative D call TRBD1 (5 bases). The CDR3 has 13 amino acids. Trimming left V 1 base short and J 2 bases short, with 5 bases between. Looked up from germline, CDR1 is LNHDA and CDR2 is SQIVND (reference sequence). As DNA, the CDR3 is TGTGCCAGTAGTATAGCAGGGCAAGAGACCCAGTACTTC. It is translated as CASSIAGQETQYF. Using reference TRBV19 and TRBJ2-5 for the parts outside the CDR3, the full variable domain is DGGITQSPKYLFRKEGQNVTLSCEQNLNHDAMYWYRQDPGQGLRLIYYSQIVNDFQKGDIAEGYSVSREKKESFPLTVTSAQKNPTAFYLCASSIAGQETQYFGPGTRLLVL.

The chain employs TRBV24-1 and TRBJ1-2; D remains unclear. The CDR3 is made up of 12 amino acids. Germline V gives CDR1 KGHDR, CDR2 SFDVKD. Trimming took off 4 bases at V and 8 bases at J, with 10 bases between the two ends. In DNA, the CDR3 is TGTGCCACCAGTGACTTATTCGGCGGCTACACCTTC. It specifies CATSDLFGGYTF.

The rearrangement uses TRBV5-1 and TRBJ2-2, with 7 bases aligning to TRBD1. Germline V gene sequence: CDR1 SGHRS, CDR2 YFSETQ. This CDR3 region has 14 residues. V gave up 3 bases and J gave up 3 bases; unmatched junction bases: 2. The CDR3 protein is CASSSQGDTGELFF. CDR3 bases: TGCGCCAGCAGCTCTCAGGGGGACACCGGGGAGCTGTTTTTT.

The table lists this clone with a count of one. J is TRBJ2-1 and V is TRBV7-9; 9 nucleotides align to TRBD1. J was trimmed by 7 bases and V by 5 bases; bases with no gene match: 12. Germline V gene lookup returns CDR1 SEHNR and CDR2 FQNEAQ (reference sequence). The CDR3 extends over 16 amino acids. CDR3 sequence reads: CASSLTGTGLVNEQFF. In nucleotides, the CDR3 is TGTGCCAGCAGCCTAACCGGGACAGGGTTGGTGAATGAGCAGTTCTTC.

This clone has just one count. The rearrangement links TRBV19 to TRBJ2-1, with 8 positions matching TRBD2. This CDR3 contains 12 residues. Trimming took 4 bases from V and 9 from J; bases not matched to a gene: 2. Looked up from germline, CDR1 is LNHDA and CDR2 is SQIVND (reference sequence). CDR3 DNA sequence: TGTGCCAGTAGTAATCGGGGGGGTGAGCAGTTCTTC. This gives the protein CASSNRGGEQFF.

The chain uses TRBV19 and TRBJ2-5; maybe TRBD2 (7 bases). The germline gives CDR1 LNHDA, CDR2 SQIVND (reference sequence). The V end lost 3 bases, the J end lost 5 bases, and 16 bases lay between the germline ends. CDR3 size: 15 residues. This chain's CDR3 is CASSMIRGARETQYF. DNA for the CDR3: TGTGCCAGTAGTATGATCCGGGGGGCGCGGGAGACCCAGTACTTC.

The V call is TRBV15, the J call TRBJ1-4; D might be TRBD1 (6 bases). V lost 1 base and J lost 7, with 10 bases in between. The length of the CDR3 is 14 residues. Germline V gene data show CDR1 as LNHNV and CDR2 as YYDKDF (reference sequence). In DNA, the CDR3 is TGTGCCACCAGCAGAGGCCAGGGGTCTGAAAAACTGTTTTTT. Translation gives CATSRGQGSEKLFF.

The chain is built from TRBV30 and TRBJ2-7; D perhaps matches TRBD2 (7 bases). The V gene lost 2 bases and the J gene lost 3 bases, with 29 bases spanning the gap. This CDR3 comprises 19 residues. Germline loops: CDR1 GTSNPN, CDR2 SVGIG (reference sequence). The chain's CDR3 is CAWSPPTQGSGGSIYEQYF. In nucleotides, the CDR3 is TGTGCCTGGAGTCCCCCCACACAGGGTTCCGGGGGGTCAATCTACGAGCAGTACTTC.